The source of this T cell receptor beta chain is a study of OX40 agonist ivuxolimab in advanced cancers. Overall study findings and caveats: Antigen specificity remained undetermined for the expanded peripheral T cells.

A note on this clone: Antigen unknown.

Germline values: CDR1 ENHRY, CDR2 SYGVKD. The ends lost 11 bases at V and 5 bases at J; junction bases unmatched: 10. The CDR3 has 13 amino acids. TCRdb's table, derived via immunoSEQ multiplex PCR, lists solely in-frame clones and lacks some. The sample yields 20,000 or so clones, approximately 82% seen once. The sequence was collected from an adult with an advanced solid tumor such as melanoma, head and neck, liver or kidney cancer. This chain links TRBV10-3 with TRBJ2-5; 8 bases fit TRBD2. The sample consisted of CD4+ or CD8+ T cells sorted from blood, taken in a trial of the OX40 agonist ivuxolimab. The CDR3 sequence: CAVNSGDPETQYF. The CDR3 coding sequence is TGTGCCGTCAATAGCGGGGACCCGGAGACCCAGTACTTC.